These T cell receptor beta chains were read from a single sample in a study of early T cells in non-severe SARS-CoV-2 infection. Each CDR3 protein gets one entry after TCRdb re-called the 5' RACE reads with MiXCR. The sample yields around 40,000 distinct CDR3 sequences, roughly 11% seen once. What was sequenced was whole blood. Every receptor here comes from an adult who was a healthcare worker with PCR-confirmed SARS-CoV-2 infection or an uninfected control (not recorded which). The CDR3 runs from the conserved cysteine through the conserved F or W. Each record gives: CDR3 protein, V gene, D gene. The D gene is left open where the match is weak.

CDR3aa: CASSPAGGYTF
v_gene: TRBV7-2
d_gene: NA

CDR3aa: CASRTHGTGSGNTIYF
v_gene: TRBV7-9
d_gene: TRBD1

CDR3aa: CASSGPTGGGVGGYTF
v_gene: TRBV9
d_gene: NA

CDR3aa: CASRVQGFRYGYTF
v_gene: TRBV2
d_gene: NA

CDR3aa: CASNQNDRAEAFF
v_gene: TRBV7-3
d_gene: TRBD1

CDR3aa: CASSQAGDLYGYTF
v_gene: TRBV14
d_gene: NA

CDR3aa: CASSGGLAAVDEQFF
v_gene: TRBV5-4
d_gene: TRBD2

CDR3aa: CASSLTRGPKNIQYF
v_gene: TRBV7-2
d_gene: TRBD1

CDR3aa: CATSARTVSRTDTQYF
v_gene: TRBV24-1
d_gene: NA

CDR3aa: CASSPEALFGDGYTF
v_gene: TRBV18
d_gene: NA

CDR3aa: CASSPGHQTDTQYF
v_gene: TRBV5-1
d_gene: NA

CDR3aa: CASSSIYRTDTQYF
v_gene: TRBV7-6
d_gene: NA